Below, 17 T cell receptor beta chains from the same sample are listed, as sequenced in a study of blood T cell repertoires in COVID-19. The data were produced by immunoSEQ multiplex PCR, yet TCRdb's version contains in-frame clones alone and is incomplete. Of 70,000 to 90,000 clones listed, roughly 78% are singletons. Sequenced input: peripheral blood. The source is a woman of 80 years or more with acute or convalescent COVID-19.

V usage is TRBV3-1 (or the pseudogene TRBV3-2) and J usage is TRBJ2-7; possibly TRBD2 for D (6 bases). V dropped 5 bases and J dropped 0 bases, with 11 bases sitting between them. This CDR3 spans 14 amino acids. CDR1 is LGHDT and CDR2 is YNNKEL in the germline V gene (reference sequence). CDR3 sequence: CASSASGGSYEQYF. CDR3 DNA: TGTGCCAGCAGCGCCTCCGGGGGCTCCTACGAGCAGTACTTC.

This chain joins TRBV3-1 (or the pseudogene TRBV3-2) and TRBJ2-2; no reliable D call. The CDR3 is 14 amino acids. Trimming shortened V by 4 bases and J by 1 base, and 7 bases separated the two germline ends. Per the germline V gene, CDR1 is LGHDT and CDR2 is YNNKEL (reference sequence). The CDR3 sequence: CASSLLKNTGELFF. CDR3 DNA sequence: TGTGCCAGCAGCCTGCTAAAGAACACCGGGGAGCTGTTTTTT.

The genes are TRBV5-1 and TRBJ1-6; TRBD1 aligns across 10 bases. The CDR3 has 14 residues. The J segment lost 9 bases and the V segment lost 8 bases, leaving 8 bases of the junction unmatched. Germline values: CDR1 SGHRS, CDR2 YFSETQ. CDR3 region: CASTPGQGSSPLHF. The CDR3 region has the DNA TGCGCCAGTACCCCGGGACAGGGGAGTTCACCCCTCCACTTT.

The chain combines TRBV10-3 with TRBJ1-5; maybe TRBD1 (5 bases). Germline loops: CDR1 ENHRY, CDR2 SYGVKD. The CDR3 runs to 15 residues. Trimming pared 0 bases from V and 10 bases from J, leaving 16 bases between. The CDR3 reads CAISESSRVHFPQHF. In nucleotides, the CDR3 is TGTGCCATCAGTGAGTCTTCCAGGGTTCACTTTCCCCAGCATTTT.

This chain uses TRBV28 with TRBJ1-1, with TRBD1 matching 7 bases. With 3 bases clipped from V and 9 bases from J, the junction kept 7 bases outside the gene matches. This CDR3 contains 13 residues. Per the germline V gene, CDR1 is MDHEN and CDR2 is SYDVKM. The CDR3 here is CASSFLGTDKAFF. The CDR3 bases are TGTGCCAGCAGTTTTCTAGGGACAGATAAAGCTTTCTTT.

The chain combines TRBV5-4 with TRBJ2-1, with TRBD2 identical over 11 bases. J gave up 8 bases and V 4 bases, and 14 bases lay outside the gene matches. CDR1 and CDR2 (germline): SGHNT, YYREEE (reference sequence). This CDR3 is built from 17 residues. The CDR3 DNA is TGTGCCAGCAGCCCCCGGACTAGCGGGCCGGGCCAACATGAGCAGTTCTTC. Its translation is CASSPRTSGPGQHEQFF.

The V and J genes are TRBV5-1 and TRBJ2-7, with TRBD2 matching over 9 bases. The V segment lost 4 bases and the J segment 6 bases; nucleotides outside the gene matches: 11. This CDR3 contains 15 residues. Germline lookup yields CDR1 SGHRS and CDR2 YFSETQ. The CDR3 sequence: CASSPRLAGEAEQYF. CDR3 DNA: TGCGCCAGCAGCCCACGATTAGCGGGAGAGGCCGAGCAGTACTTC.

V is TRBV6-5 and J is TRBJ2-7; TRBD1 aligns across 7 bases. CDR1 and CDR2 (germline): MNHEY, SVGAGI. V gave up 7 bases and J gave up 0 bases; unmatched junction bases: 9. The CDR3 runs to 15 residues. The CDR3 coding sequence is TGTGCCAGCATTAGCGACAGGGAACACTCCTACGAGCAGTACTTC. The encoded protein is CASISDREHSYEQYF.

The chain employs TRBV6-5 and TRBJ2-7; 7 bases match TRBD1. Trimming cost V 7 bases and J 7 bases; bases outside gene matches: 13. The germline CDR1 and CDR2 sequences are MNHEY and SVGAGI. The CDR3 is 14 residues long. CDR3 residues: CASMPRGRVSEQYF. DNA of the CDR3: TGTGCCAGCATGCCAAGGGGGCGCGTATCAGAGCAGTACTTC.

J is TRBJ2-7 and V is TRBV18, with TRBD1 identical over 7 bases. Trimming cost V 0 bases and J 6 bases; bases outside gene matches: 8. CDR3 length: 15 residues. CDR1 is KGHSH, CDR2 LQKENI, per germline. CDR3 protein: CASSPPTRGSFEQYF. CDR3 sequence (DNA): TGTGCCAGCTCACCACCAACCAGGGGGTCTTTCGAGCAGTACTTC.

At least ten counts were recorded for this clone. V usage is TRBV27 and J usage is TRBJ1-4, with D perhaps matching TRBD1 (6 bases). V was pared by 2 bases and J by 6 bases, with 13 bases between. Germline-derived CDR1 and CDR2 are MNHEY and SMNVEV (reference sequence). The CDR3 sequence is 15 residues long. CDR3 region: CASSLDGTRYEKLFF. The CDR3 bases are TGTGCCAGCAGTTTAGATGGGACACGCTATGAAAAACTGTTTTTT.

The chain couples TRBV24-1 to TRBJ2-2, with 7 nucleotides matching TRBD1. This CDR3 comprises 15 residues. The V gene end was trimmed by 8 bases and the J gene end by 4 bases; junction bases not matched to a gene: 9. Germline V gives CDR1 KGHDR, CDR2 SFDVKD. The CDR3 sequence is CATTSTGEGTGELFF. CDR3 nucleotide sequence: TGTGCCACCACGTCTACAGGGGAAGGCACCGGGGAGCTGTTTTTT.

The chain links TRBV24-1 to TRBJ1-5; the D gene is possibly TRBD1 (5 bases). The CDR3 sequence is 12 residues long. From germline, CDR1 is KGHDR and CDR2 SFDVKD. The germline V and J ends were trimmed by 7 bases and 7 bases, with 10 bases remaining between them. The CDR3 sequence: CATRDRGQPQHF. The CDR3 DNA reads TGTGCCACCAGGGATCGGGGGCAGCCCCAGCATTTT.

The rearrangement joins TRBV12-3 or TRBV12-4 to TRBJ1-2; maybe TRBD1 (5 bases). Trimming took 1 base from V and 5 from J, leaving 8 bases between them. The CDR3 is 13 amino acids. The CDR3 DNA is TGTGCCAGCAGTTTAGGACAGACGTATGGCTACACCTTC. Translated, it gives CASSLGQTYGYTF.

CDR3 in amino acids: CATTLRGRDYNEQFF. The CDR3 coding sequence is TGTGCCACCACGTTGCGAGGCCGGGACTACAATGAGCAGTTCTTC. The chain carries TRBV24-1 and TRBJ2-1, with a possible D match to TRBD2 (5 bases). The CDR3 runs to 15 residues. Germline V gene sequence: CDR1 KGHDR, CDR2 SFDVKD. V gave up 8 bases and J gave up 3 bases, with 16 bases separating them.

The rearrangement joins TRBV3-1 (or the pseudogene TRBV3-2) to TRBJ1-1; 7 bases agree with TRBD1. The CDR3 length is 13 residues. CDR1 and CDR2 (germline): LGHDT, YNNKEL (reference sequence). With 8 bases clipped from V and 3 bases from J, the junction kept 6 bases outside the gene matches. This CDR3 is CASEGGTHTEAFF. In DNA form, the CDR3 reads TGTGCCAGCGAAGGGGGCACGCACACTGAAGCTTTCTTT.

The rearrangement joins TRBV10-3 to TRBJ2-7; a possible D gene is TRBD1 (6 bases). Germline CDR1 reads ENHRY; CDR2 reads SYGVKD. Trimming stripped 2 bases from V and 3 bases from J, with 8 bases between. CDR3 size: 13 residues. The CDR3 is CAISEVQGYEQYF. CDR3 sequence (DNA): TGTGCCATCAGTGAGGTACAGGGCTACGAGCAGTACTTC.